The present TCR beta chain was sequenced within a study of response to subunit inactivated influenza vaccine. The study, taken as a whole, reports: T cells newly recruited by each seasonal influenza vaccination are few, the authors suggested.

Germline CDR1 DFQATT, CDR2 SNEGSKA (reference sequence). CDR3 size: 13 residues. V was shortened by 2 bases and J by 5 bases, with 9 bases between the two germline ends. As to this clonotype: Its antigen remains unidentified.

TCRdb analysed the RT-PCR reads with MiXCR anew, one entry per CDR3 protein. Here the sample spans roughly 500,000 distinct CDR3 sequences, 25% being singletons. Sample: CD4+ T cells sorted from PBMCs, taken 5 days after vaccination. The V and J genes are TRBV20-1 and TRBJ2-2; D tentatively reads TRBD1 or TRBD2 (5 bases each). The source of this sequence is a man aged 50-60 years who received an inactivated influenza vaccine. CDR3 in DNA: TGCAGTGCTAGACCGGGACCAACCGGGGAGCTGTTTTTT. Translation: CSARPGPTGELFF.